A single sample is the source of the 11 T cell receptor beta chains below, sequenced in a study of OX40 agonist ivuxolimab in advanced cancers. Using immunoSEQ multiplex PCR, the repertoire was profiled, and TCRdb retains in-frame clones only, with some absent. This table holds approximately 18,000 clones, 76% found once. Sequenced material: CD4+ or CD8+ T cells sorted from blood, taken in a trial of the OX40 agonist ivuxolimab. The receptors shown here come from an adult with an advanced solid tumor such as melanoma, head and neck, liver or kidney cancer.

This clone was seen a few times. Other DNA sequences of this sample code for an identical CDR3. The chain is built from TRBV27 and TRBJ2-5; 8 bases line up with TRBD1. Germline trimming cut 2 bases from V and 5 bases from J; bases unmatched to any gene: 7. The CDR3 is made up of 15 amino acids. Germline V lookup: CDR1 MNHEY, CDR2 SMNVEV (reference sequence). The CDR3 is CASSLRAGGRETQYF. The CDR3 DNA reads TGTGCCAGCAGTTTACGGGCAGGGGGCCGGGAGACCCAGTACTTC.

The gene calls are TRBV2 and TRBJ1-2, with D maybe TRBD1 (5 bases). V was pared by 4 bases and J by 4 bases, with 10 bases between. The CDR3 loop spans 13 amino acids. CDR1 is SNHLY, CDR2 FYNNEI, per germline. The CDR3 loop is CASSGRDRYGYTF. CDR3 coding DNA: TGTGCCAGCAGTGGCAGGGACCGCTATGGCTACACCTTC.

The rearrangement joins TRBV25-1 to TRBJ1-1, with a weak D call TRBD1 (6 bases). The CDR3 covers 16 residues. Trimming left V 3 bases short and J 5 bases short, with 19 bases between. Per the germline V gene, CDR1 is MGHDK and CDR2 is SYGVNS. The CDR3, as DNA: TGTGCCAGCAGTGATCGATTGGACAGCCCTGGGACTGAAGCTTTCTTT. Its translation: CASSDRLDSPGTEAFF. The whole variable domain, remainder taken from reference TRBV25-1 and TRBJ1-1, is EADIYQTPRYLVIGTGKKITLECSQTMGHDKMYWYQQDPGMELHLIHYSYGVNSTEKGDLSSESTVSRIRTEHFPLTLESARPSHTSQYLCASSDRLDSPGTEAFFGQGTRLTVV.

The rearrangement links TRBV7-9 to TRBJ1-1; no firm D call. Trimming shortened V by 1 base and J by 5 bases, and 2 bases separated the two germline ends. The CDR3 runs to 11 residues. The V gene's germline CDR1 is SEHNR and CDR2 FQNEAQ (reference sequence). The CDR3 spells CASSLETEAFF. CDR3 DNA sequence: TGTGCCAGCAGCTTAGAAACTGAAGCTTTCTTT.

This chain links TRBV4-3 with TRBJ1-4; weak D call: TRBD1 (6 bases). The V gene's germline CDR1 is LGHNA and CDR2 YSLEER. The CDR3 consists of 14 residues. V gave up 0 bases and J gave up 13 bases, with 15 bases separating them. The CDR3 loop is CASSQETGIYTLFF. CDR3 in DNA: TGCGCCAGCAGCCAAGAAACAGGGATCTATACACTGTTTTTT.

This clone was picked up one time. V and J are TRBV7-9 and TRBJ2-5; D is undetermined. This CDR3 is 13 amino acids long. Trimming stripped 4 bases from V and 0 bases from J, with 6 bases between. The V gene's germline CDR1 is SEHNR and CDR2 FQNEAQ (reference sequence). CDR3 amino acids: CASSSTHQETQYF. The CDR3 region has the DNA TGTGCCAGCAGCTCCACCCACCAAGAGACCCAGTACTTC.

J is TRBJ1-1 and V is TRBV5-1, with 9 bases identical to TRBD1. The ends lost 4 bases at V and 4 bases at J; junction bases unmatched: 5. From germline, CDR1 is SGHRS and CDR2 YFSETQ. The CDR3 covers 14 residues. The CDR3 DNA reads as TGCGCCAGCAGCGGGACAGGGTTTGGCACTGAAGCTTTCTTT. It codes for CASSGTGFGTEAFF.

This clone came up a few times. The CDR3 loop reads CASSQDIQAGETQYF. The CDR3 coding sequence is TGCGCCAGCAGCCAAGATATACAGGCAGGAGAGACCCAGTACTTC. V usage is TRBV4-3 and J usage is TRBJ2-5, with D possibly matching TRBD1 (5 bases). V was trimmed by 0 bases and J by 4 bases, leaving 12 bases between them. Germline V CDR1 and CDR2: LGHNA, YSLEER. The CDR3 consists of 15 residues.

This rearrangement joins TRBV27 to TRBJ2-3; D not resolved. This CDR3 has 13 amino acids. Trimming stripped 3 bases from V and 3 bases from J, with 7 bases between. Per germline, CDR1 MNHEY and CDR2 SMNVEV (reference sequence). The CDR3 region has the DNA TGTGCCAGCAGTTTTCTACCGACAGATACGCAGTATTTT. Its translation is CASSFLPTDTQYF.

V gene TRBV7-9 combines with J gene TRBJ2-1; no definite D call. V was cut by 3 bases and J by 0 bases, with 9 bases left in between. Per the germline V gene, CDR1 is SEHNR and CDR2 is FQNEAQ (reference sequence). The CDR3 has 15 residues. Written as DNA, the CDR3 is TGTGCCAGCAGCTTGAGCGAAAGCTCCTACAATGAGCAGTTCTTC. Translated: CASSLSESSYNEQFF. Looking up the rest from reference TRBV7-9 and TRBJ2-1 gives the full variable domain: DTGVSQNPRHKITKRGQNVTFRCDPISEHNRLYWYRQTLGQGPEFLTYFQNEAQLEKSRLLSDRFSAERPKGSFSTLEIQRTEQGDSAMYLCASSLSESSYNEQFFGPGTRLTVL.

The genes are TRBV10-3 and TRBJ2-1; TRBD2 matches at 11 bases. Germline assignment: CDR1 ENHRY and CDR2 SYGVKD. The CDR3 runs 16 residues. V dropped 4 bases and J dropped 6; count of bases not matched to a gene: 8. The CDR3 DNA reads TGTGCCATCAGTGGACATAGCGGGAGGGCTAGCAATGAGCAGTTCTTC. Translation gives CAISGHSGRASNEQFF.